These 18 T cell receptor beta chains were sequenced from one sample in a study of T cell responses to AZD1222 COVID-19 vaccine. The assay was immunoSEQ multiplex PCR, and TCRdb's table has in-frame clones only and misses some. The profile shows about 140,000 clones, 88% of them singletons. Sequenced here: peripheral blood, sampled 28 days after the second AZD1222 dose. These receptors all come from an adult who received the AZD1222 COVID-19 vaccine.

The chain combines TRBV4-3 with TRBJ2-5, with 8 nucleotides matching TRBD2. Germline-derived CDR1 and CDR2 are LGHNA and YSLEER. V dropped 0 bases and J dropped 1; count of bases not matched to a gene: 4. CDR3 length: 16 amino acids. CDR3 in DNA: TGCGCCAGCAGCCAAGAGTTAGCGGGGCCCCAAGAGACCCAGTACTTC. Amino acids: CASSQELAGPQETQYF.

This chain connects TRBV27 to TRBJ2-1; 8 nucleotides align to TRBD1. This CDR3 comprises 15 residues. V shed 2 bases and J 9 bases; nucleotides not matched to a gene: 9. Germline V lookup: CDR1 MNHEY, CDR2 SMNVEV (reference sequence). CDR3 DNA: TGTGCCAGCAGTTTACGGTCAGGGGGCTGGGGTGAGCAGTTCTTC. Translated: CASSLRSGGWGEQFF.

This clone was picked up one time. The chain employs TRBV5-1 and TRBJ1-5; 7 positions agree with TRBD1. V dropped 1 base and J dropped 5; count of bases not matched to a gene: 3. CDR1 SGHRS and CDR2 YFSETQ come from the germline V gene. The CDR3 has 14 amino acids. The chain's CDR3 is CASSLRQGDQPQHF. CDR3 DNA sequence: TGCGCCAGCAGCTTGCGACAGGGTGATCAGCCCCAGCATTTT.

This clone showed up just once. The V and J genes are TRBV11-2 and TRBJ1-5, with D uncertain. Between the trimmed V and J ends, which lost 11 bases and 1 base, there was a span of 15 bases. The CDR3 is made up of 14 amino acids. In germline, CDR1 is SGHAT, CDR2 FQNNGV. DNA of the CDR3: TGTGCCCGCCTAGGAGGATTAAGCAATCAGCCCCAGCATTTT. This gives the protein CARLGGLSNQPQHF.

The genes are TRBV19 and TRBJ2-6, with 8 positions matching TRBD1. This CDR3 comprises 16 residues. Germline lookup yields CDR1 LNHDA and CDR2 SQIVND (reference sequence). V lost 4 bases and J lost 0; bases outside the gene matches: 2. CDR3 bases: TGTGCCAGTAGTACGACAGGGGCCTCTGGGGCCAACGTCCTGACTTTC. It encodes CASSTTGASGANVLTF.

The rearrangement links TRBV6-2 or TRBV6-3 to TRBJ1-5; tentative D call: TRBD1 (6 bases). Germline-derived CDR1 and CDR2 are MNHEY and SVGEGT. CDR3 size: 16 residues. The V gene lost 0 bases and the J gene lost 0 bases, with 9 bases spanning the gap. The CDR3 protein is CASSYSGGYSNQPQHF. For the CDR3, the DNA is TGTGCCAGCAGTTACTCAGGGGGTTATAGCAATCAGCCCCAGCATTTT.

This clone was seen a single time. V usage is TRBV4-1 and J usage is TRBJ1-3; no clear D. This CDR3 is built from 14 residues. From germline, CDR1 is MGHRA and CDR2 YSYEKL. Trimming pared 1 base from V and 4 bases from J, leaving 8 bases between. The CDR3 protein is CASSQAHSGNTIYF. The CDR3 coding sequence is TGCGCCAGCAGCCAAGCTCACAGCGGAAACACCATATATTTT.

The V and J genes are TRBV28 and TRBJ1-6; D gene unclear. From germline, CDR1 is MDHEN and CDR2 SYDVKM. Trimming pared 6 bases from V and 10 bases from J, leaving 10 bases between. The CDR3 length is 12 residues. CDR3 loop: CASSPLRSPLHF. The DNA of the CDR3 is TGTGCCAGCAGCCCACTCAGGTCACCCCTCCACTTT. Full variable domain (missing parts from reference TRBV28 and TRBJ1-6): DVKVTQSSRYLVKRTGEKVFLECVQDMDHENMFWYRQDPGLGLRLIYFSYDVKMKEKGDIPEGYSVSREKKERFSLILESASTNQTSMYLCASSPLRSPLHFGNGTRLTVT.

CDR3 loop: CASSPQGGPGTDTQYF. CDR3 DNA: TGTGCCAGCAGCCCCCAGGGGGGCCCGGGCACAGATACGCAGTATTTT. The chain recombines TRBV7-3 with TRBJ2-3; D is possibly TRBD1 (7 bases). Trimming pared 5 bases from V and 1 base from J, leaving 16 bases between. Germline V lookup: CDR1 SGHTA, CDR2 FQGTGA. This CDR3 comprises 16 residues.

This clone was counted once. CDR3 DNA: TGTGCCAGCAGCCCCGACAGGGTCGTATTCTTT. This translates into CASSPDRVVFF. This chain joins TRBV12-3 or TRBV12-4 and TRBJ1-1; TRBD1 matches at 7 bases. The CDR3 length is 11 residues. The junction had 9 bases not matched to a gene; V was cut back by 6 bases and J by 14 bases.

J is TRBJ1-1 and V is TRBV24-1, with D perhaps matching TRBD1 (5 bases). CDR3 length: 14 amino acids. The ends were cut back, 7 bases at V and 3 bases at J, with 14 bases in the middle. Germline CDR1 is KGHDR and CDR2 is SFDVKD. The CDR3 DNA is TGTGCCACCAGCGCAGGGAGATTGGACACTGAAGCTTTCTTT. Protein product: CATSAGRLDTEAFF.

This rearrangement joins TRBV9 to TRBJ2-4; the D is unclear. Per the germline V gene, CDR1 is SGDLS and CDR2 is YYNGEE. V dropped 3 bases and J dropped 8 bases, with 6 bases sitting between them. The CDR3 sequence is 11 residues long. The DNA for the CDR3 is TGTGCCAGCAGCGCCGGAGACATTCAGTACTTC. This translates into CASSAGDIQYF. Complete variable domain (other parts from reference TRBV9 and TRBJ2-4): DSGVTQTPKHLITATGQRVTLRCSPRSGDLSVYWYQQSLDQGLQFLIQYYNGEERAKGNILERFSAQQFPDLHSELNLSSLELGDSALYFCASSAGDIQYFGAGTRLSVL.

The chain is built from TRBV6-1 and TRBJ1-2; no clear D gene. Per the germline V gene, CDR1 is MNHNS and CDR2 is SASEGT. The V and J ends lost 1 base and 1 base respectively, with 16 bases between them. This CDR3 region has 17 residues. CDR3 amino acids: CASSEDGGDSLNYGYTF. In DNA form, the CDR3 reads TGTGCCAGCAGTGAAGACGGCGGGGATTCCCTTAACTATGGCTACACCTTC.

The chain has TRBV3-1 (or the pseudogene TRBV3-2) and TRBJ2-7; perhaps TRBD2 as D (5 bases). Germline assignment: CDR1 LGHDT and CDR2 YNNKEL (reference sequence). CDR3 size: 12 residues. Trimming removed 5 bases from V and 3 bases from J, with 8 bases in between. CDR3 protein: CASSRENYEQYF. CDR3 DNA sequence: TGTGCCAGCAGCAGGGAGAACTACGAGCAGTACTTC.

The gene calls are TRBV2 and TRBJ1-1; TRBD1 might be the D (5 bases). This CDR3 has 15 amino acids. From germline, CDR1 is SNHLY and CDR2 FYNNEI. V was trimmed by 5 bases and J by 0 bases, leaving 13 bases between them. The CDR3 bases are TGTGCCAGCAGTCCCCAGGGTTGGGTGAACACTGAAGCTTTCTTT. Translating gives CASSPQGWVNTEAFF. Full variable domain (remainder filled in from reference TRBV2 and TRBJ1-1): EPEVTQTPSHQVTQMGQEVILRCVPISNHLYFYWYRQILGQKVEFLVSFYNNEISEKSEIFDDQFSVERPDGSNFTLKIRSTKLEDSAMYFCASSPQGWVNTEAFFGQGTRLTVV.

The chain has TRBV28 and TRBJ1-5; D remains unclear. The germline CDR1 and CDR2 sequences are MDHEN and SYDVKM. V was pared by 1 base and J by 0 bases, with 10 bases between. The CDR3 extends over 16 amino acids. CDR3 amino acids: CASSLFWADSNQPQHF. As DNA, the CDR3 is TGTGCCAGCAGTTTATTTTGGGCAGATAGCAATCAGCCCCAGCATTTT. Full variable domain (rest looked up from reference TRBV28 and TRBJ1-5): DVKVTQSSRYLVKRTGEKVFLECVQDMDHENMFWYRQDPGLGLRLIYFSYDVKMKEKGDIPEGYSVSREKKERFSLILESASTNQTSMYLCASSLFWADSNQPQHFGDGTRLSIL.

V and J are TRBV5-1 and TRBJ2-7; the D is unclear. The CDR3 spans 16 residues. V lost 0 bases, J lost 3 bases, and 16 bases lay in between. Per germline, CDR1 SGHRS and CDR2 YFSETQ. The chain's CDR3 is CASSLGDSTFLYEQYF. CDR3 nucleotide sequence: TGCGCCAGCAGCTTGGGGGATTCGACATTCCTCTACGAGCAGTACTTC.

This clone has just a few counts. The chain uses TRBV18 and TRBJ1-6; 10 bases line up with TRBD1. Losses at the gene ends were 6 bases for V and 5 bases for J; bases not matched to a gene: 4. The CDR3 has 15 residues. Germline V gene sequence: CDR1 KGHSH, CDR2 LQKENI. Written as DNA, the CDR3 is TGTGCCAGCTCCGACAGGGGGCAAGATAATTCACCCCTCCACTTT. This codes for CASSDRGQDNSPLHF.